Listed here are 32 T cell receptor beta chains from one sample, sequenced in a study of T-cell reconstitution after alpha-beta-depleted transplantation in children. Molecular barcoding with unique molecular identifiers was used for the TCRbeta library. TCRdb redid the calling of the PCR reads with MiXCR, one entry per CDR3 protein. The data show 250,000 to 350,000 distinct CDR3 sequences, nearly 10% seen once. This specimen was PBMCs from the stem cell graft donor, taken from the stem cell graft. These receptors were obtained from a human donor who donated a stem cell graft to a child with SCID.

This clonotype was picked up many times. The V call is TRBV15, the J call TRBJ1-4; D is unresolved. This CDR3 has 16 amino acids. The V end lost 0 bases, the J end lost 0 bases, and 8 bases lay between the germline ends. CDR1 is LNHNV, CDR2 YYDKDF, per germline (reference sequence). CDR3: CATSRDRQTTNEKLFF. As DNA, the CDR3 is TGTGCCACCAGCAGAGATCGGCAGACAACTAATGAAAAACTGTTTTTT.

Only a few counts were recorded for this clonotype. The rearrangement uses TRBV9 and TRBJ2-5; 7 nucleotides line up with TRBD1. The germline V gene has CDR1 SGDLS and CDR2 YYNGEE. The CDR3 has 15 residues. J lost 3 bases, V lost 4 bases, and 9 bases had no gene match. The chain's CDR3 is CASSRRTQGEETQYF. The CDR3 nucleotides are TGTGCCAGCAGCAGGCGGACCCAGGGGGAAGAGACCCAGTACTTC. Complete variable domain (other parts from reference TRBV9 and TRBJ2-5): DSGVTQTPKHLITATGQRVTLRCSPRSGDLSVYWYQQSLDQGLQFLIQYYNGEERAKGNILERFSAQQFPDLHSELNLSSLELGDSALYFCASSRRTQGEETQYFGPGTRLLVL.

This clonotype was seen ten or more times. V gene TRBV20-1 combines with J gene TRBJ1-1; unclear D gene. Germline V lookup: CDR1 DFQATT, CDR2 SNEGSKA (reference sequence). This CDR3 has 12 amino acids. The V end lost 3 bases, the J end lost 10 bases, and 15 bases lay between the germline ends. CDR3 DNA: TGCAGTGCTAGTAGCCGAAGTGACGGAGCTTTCTTT. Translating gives CSASSRSDGAFF.

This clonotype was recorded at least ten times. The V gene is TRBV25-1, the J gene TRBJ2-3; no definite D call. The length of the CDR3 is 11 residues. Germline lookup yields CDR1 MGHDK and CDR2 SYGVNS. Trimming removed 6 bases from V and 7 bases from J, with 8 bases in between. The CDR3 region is CASREVNTQYF. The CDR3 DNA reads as TGTGCCAGCAGAGAAGTTAATACGCAGTATTTT.

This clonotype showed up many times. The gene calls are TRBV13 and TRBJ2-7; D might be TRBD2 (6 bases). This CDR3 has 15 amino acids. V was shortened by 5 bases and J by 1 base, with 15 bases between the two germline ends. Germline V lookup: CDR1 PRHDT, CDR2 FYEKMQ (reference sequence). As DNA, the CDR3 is TGTGCCAGCAGCGGAGGGACGTCCCGTTCCTACGAGCAGTACTTC. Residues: CASSGGTSRSYEQYF. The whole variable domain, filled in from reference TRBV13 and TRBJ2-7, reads AAGVIQSPRHLIKEKRETATLKCYPIPRHDTVYWYQQGPGQDPQFLISFYEKMQSDKGSIPDRFSAQQFSDYHSELNMSSLELGDSALYFCASSGGTSRSYEQYFGPGTRLTVT.

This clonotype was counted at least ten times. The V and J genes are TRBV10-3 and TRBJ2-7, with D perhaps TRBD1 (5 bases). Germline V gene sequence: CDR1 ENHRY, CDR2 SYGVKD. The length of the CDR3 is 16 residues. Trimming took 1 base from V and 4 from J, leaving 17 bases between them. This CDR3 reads CAISEFRQGFGYEQYF. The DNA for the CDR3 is TGTGCCATCAGTGAGTTTCGGCAGGGCTTTGGGTACGAGCAGTACTTC.

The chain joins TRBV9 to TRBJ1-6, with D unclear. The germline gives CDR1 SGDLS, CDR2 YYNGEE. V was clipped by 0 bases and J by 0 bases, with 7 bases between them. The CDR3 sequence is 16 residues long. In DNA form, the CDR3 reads TGTGCCAGCAGCGTAGGGGAGGGCTCCTATAATTCACCCCTCCACTTT. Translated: CASSVGEGSYNSPLHF.

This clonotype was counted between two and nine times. CDR3 in amino acids: CASSSGTGRVDEQFF. In nucleotides, the CDR3 is TGTGCCAGCAGCTCCGGGACAGGGAGAGTGGATGAGCAGTTCTTC. The chain couples TRBV5-5 to TRBJ2-1, with 9 bases aligning to TRBD1. Germline-derived CDR1 and CDR2 are SGHKS and YYEKEE (reference sequence). Trimming removed 3 bases from V and 8 bases from J; junction bases left unmatched: 9. The CDR3 runs 15 residues.

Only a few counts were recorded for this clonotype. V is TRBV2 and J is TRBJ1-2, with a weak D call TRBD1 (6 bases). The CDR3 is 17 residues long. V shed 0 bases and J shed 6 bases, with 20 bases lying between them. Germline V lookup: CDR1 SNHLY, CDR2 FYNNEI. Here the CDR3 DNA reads TGTGCCAGCAGTGAAGCGCAGGGGCAGGCCAAGGTCGATGGCTACACCTTC. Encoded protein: CASSEAQGQAKVDGYTF.

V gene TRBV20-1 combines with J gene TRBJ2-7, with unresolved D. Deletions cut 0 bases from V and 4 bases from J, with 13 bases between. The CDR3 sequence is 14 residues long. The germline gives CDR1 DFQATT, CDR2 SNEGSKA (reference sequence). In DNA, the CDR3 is TGCAGTGCTAGAGACCCTCGGCCCCAATACGAGCAGTACTTC. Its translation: CSARDPRPQYEQYF.

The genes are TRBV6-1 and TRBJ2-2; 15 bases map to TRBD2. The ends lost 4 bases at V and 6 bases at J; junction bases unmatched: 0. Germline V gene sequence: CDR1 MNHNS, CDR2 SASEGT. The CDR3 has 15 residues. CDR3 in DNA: TGTGCCAGCAGTGGGACTAGCGGGGGGGCCGGGGAGCTGTTTTTT. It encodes CASSGTSGGAGELFF.

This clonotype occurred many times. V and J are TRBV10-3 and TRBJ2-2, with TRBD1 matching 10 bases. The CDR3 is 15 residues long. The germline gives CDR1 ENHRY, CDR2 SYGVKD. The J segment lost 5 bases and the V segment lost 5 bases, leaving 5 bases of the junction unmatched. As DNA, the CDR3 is TGTGCCATCAGTTTCGGACAGGGGGGGACCGGGGAGCTGTTTTTT. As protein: CAISFGQGGTGELFF.

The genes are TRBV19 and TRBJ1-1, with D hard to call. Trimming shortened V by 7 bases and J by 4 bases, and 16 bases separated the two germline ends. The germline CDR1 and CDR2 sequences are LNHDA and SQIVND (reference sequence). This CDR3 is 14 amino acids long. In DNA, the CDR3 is TGTGCCAGTACTGTGGGCTTATCCACCACTGAAGCTTTCTTT. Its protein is CASTVGLSTTEAFF. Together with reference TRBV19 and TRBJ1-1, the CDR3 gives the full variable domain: DGGITQSPKYLFRKEGQNVTLSCEQNLNHDAMYWYRQDPGQGLRLIYYSQIVNDFQKGDIAEGYSVSREKKESFPLTVTSAQKNPTAFYLCASTVGLSTTEAFFGQGTRLTVV.

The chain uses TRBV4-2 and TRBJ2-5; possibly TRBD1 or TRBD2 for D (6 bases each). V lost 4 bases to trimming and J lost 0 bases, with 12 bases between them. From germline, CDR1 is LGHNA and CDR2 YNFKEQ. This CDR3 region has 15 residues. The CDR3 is CASSPGAGDQETQYF. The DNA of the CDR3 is TGTGCCAGCAGCCCGGGGGCAGGGGACCAAGAGACCCAGTACTTC.

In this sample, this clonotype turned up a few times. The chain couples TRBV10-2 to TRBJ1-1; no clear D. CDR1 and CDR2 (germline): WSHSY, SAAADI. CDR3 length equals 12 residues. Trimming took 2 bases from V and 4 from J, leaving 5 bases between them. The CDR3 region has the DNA TGCGCCAGCAGTGAGGTGGGCACTGAAGCTTTCTTT. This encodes CASSEVGTEAFF.

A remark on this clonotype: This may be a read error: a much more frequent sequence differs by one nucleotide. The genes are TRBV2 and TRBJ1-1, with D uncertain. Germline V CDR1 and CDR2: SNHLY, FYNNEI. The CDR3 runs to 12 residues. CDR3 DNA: TGTGCCTGCAGTTTTAGTCCTACTGAAGCTTTCTTT. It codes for CACSFSPTEAFF.

CDR3 DNA sequence: TGTGCCAGCAGCCCACCGACAGAGTACGAGCAGTACTTC. Residues: CASSPPTEYEQYF. This chain connects TRBV7-9 to TRBJ2-7, with a possible D match to TRBD1 (5 bases). Germline V gives CDR1 SEHNR, CDR2 FQNEAQ (reference sequence). CDR3 length: 13 residues. The germline V and J ends were trimmed by 5 bases and 4 bases, with 12 bases remaining between them. The full variable domain, in which reference TRBV7-9 and TRBJ2-7 provide the parts outside the CDR3, is DTGVSQNPRHKITKRGQNVTFRCDPISEHNRLYWYRQTLGQGPEFLTYFQNEAQLEKSRLLSDRFSAERPKGSFSTLEIQRTEQGDSAMYLCASSPPTEYEQYFGPGTRLTVT.

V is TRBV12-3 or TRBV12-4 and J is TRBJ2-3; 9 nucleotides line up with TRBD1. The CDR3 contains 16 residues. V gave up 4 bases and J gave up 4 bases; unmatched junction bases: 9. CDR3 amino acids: CASSSAGTGSSDTQYF. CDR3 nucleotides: TGTGCCAGCAGTTCGGCCGGGACAGGGTCCTCAGATACGCAGTATTTT.

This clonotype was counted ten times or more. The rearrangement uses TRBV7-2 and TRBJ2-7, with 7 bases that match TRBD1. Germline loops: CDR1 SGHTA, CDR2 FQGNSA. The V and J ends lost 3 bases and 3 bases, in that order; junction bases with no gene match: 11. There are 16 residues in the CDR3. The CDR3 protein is CASSLQSPGQIYEQYF. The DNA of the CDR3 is TGTGCCAGCAGCTTGCAAAGTCCGGGACAGATCTACGAGCAGTACTTC.

This CDR3 reads CSAGGQGSYNEQFF. In DNA, the CDR3 is TGCAGTGCTGGGGGACAGGGGTCCTACAATGAGCAGTTCTTC. The rearrangement uses TRBV20-1 and TRBJ2-1; TRBD1 matches at 10 bases. The length of the CDR3 is 14 residues. V shed 5 bases and J 1 base; nucleotides not matched to a gene: 2. CDR1 DFQATT and CDR2 SNEGSKA come from the germline V gene (reference sequence).

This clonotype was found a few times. Written as DNA, the CDR3 is TGTGCCAGCAGCCCCGGGACAGGGCAATGGGACAATGAGCAGTTCTTC. Its translation: CASSPGTGQWDNEQFF. This rearrangement joins TRBV7-9 to TRBJ2-1, with 9 bases fitting TRBD1. Germline-derived CDR1 and CDR2 are SEHNR and FQNEAQ (reference sequence). CDR3 length equals 16 residues. Germline trimming cut 5 bases from V and 5 bases from J; bases unmatched to any gene: 10.

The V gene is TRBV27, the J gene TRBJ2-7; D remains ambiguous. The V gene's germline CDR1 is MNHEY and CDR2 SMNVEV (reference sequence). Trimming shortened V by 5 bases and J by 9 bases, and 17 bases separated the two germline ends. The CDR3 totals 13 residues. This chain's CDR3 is CASSLNGLTRQYF. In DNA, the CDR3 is TGTGCCAGCAGTCTTAATGGGCTTACGAGGCAGTACTTC.

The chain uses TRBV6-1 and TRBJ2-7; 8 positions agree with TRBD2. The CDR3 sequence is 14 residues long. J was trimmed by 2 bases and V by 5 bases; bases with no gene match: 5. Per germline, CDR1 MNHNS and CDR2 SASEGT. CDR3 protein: CASSTPGGTYEQYF. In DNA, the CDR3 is TGTGCCAGCAGTACCCCGGGAGGGACCTACGAGCAGTACTTC.

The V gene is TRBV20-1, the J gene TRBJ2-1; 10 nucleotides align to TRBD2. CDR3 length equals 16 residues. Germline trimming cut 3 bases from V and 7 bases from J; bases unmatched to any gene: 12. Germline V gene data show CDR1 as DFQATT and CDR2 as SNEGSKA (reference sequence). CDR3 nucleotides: TGCAGTGCTAGGGCAAAGCGGGGGGGCCCCCTTAATGAGCAGTTCTTC. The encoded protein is CSARAKRGGPLNEQFF.

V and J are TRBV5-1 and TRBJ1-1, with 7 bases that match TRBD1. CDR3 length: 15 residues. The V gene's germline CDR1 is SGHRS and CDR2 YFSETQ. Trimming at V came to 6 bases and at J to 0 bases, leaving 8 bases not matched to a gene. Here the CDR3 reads CASNVPGQLNTEAFF. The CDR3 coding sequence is TGCGCCAGCAACGTACCGGGACAGCTGAACACTGAAGCTTTCTTT.

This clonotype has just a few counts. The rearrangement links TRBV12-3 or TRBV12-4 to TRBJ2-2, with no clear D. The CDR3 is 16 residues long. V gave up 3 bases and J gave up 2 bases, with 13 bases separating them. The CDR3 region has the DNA TGTGCCAGCAGTTTCGTAGTCCTAGACAACACCGGGGAGCTGTTTTTT. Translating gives CASSFVVLDNTGELFF.

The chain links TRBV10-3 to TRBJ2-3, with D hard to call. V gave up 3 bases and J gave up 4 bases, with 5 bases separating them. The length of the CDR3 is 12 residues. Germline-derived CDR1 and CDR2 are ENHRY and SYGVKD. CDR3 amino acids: CAISDGSDTQYF. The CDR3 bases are TGTGCCATCAGTGATGGGTCAGATACGCAGTATTTT.

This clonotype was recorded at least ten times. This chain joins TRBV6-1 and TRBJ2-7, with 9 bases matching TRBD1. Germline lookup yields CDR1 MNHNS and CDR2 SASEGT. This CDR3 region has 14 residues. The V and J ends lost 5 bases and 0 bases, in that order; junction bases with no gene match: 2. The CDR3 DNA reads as TGTGCCAGCAGTCGGACAGGGGTCTCCTACGAGCAGTACTTC. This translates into CASSRTGVSYEQYF.

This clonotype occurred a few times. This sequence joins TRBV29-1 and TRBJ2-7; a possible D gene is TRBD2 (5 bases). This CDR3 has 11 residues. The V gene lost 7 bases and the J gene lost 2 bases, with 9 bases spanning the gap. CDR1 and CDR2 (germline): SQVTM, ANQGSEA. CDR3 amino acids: CSAAAAYEQYF. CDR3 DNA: TGCAGCGCGGCAGCGGCCTACGAGCAGTACTTC.

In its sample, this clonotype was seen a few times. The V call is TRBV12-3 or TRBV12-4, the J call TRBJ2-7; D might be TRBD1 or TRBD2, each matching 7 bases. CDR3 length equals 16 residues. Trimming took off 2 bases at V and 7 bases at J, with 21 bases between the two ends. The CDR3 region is CASSLRGPGLPREQYF. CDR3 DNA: TGTGCCAGCAGTTTAAGGGGGCCGGGACTACCCAGGGAGCAGTACTTC.

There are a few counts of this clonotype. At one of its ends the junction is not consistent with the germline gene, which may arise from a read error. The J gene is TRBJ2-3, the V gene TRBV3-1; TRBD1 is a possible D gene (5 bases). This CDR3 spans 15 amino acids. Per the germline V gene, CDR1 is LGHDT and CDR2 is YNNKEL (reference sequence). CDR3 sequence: CACSKQVPGTDTQYF. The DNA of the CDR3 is TGTGCCTGCAGCAAACAGGTCCCAGGGACAGATACGCAGTATTTT.

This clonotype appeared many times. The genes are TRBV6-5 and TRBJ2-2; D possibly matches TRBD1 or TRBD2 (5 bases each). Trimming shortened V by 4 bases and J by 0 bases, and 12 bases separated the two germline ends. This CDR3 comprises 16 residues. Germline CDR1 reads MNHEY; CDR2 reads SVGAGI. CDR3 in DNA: TGTGCCAGCAGTTTTCACCGGGACGCGAACACCGGGGAGCTGTTTTTT. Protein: CASSFHRDANTGELFF.